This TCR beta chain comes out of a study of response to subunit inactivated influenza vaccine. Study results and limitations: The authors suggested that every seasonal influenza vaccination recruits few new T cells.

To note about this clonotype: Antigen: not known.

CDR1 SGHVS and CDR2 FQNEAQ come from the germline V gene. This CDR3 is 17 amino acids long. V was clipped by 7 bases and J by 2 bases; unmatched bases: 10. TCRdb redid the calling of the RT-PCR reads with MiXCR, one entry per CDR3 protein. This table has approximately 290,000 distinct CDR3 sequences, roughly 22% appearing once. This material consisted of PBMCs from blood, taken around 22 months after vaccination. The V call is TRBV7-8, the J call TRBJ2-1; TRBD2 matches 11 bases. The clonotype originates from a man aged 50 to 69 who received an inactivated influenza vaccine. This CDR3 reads CASILLAGGVPYNEQFF. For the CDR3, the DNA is TGTGCCAGCATTTTGCTAGCGGGAGGTGTGCCCTACAATGAGCAGTTCTTC.